This record concerns one T cell receptor (beta chain) sequence. Its antigen remains unknown. Participants, patients aged 18 to 65, had newly diagnosed hyperthyroidism with a duration under 2 months. Lactation, pregnancy, other autoimmune disease or uncontrolled infection led to exclusion of patients. The entry originates in a study of T cells in Graves' hyperthyroidism and ophthalmopathy. Study summary: Before treatment of any kind, peripheral blood was taken at initial diagnosis.

Findings of the study overall: The model predicted ophthalmopathy a median approximately 6.3 months before onset.

The CDR3 covers 12 residues. In germline, CDR1 is MGHDK, CDR2 SYGVNS. V lost 7 bases and J 4 bases, leaving 10 bases between the germline ends. Researchers amplified the TCR beta CDR3 regions from RNA transcripts. TCR CDR3 underwent first-round RT-PCR with the HTBI primer set. TCRdb re-called the multiplex PCR reads with MiXCR, one entry per CDR3 protein. The sample includes hundreds of thousands of distinct CDR3 sequences, more than 30% of them seen just once. The sequence came from a man between 18 and 35 years old with Graves' hyperthyroidism. The sequenced sample was blood. V gene TRBV25-1 combines with J gene TRBJ1-1; tentative D call: TRBD1 (5 bases). CDR3 loop: CASKPGITEAFF. The DNA for the CDR3 is TGTGCCAGCAAACCAGGGATCACTGAAGCTTTCTTT.